This TCR beta chain was observed in a study of blood T cell repertoires in COVID-19. Study-level information: Sites in the United States, Italy and Spain provided acute and convalescent COVID-19 samples.

In the original workflow: Reference gene primer amplification in the assay estimated nucleated cell counts. Method: immunoSEQ multiplex PCR; TCRdb's copy keeps in-frame clones and lacks some. For V, J and clone size, that table is used; D and trimming come from the DNA. The sample holds around 240,000 clones, 91% seen once. Enrollees, 18 to 89 years old, lived in some 24 US areas. Cohorts were determined from participant-reported clinical history. Germline lookup yields CDR1 SGHTA and CDR2 FQGTGA. V was clipped by 1 base and J by 6 bases; unmatched bases: 13. The CDR3 is made up of 17 amino acids. Sequences were obtained from PBMCs or T cells enriched from blood (not recorded which). The source is a human donor in a cohort exposed to, infected with or recovered from COVID-19 (not recorded which). The donor label of this sample is uncertain. This chain connects TRBV7-3 to TRBJ2-7; TRBD1 agrees at 9 bases. As DNA, the CDR3 is TGTGCCAGCAGCTTAAAAGGTCCGGGACAGGGACTCTCCGAGCAGTACTTC. This sequence encodes CASSLKGPGQGLSEQYF.